The source of this T cell receptor beta chain is a study of cytomegalovirus exposure and HLA in healthy donors. Study context: Genetic ancestry analysis placed more than 80% of the 300 to 500 donors that were genotyped in the Caucasian-associated cluster. Study results and caveats: Some TCR beta chains (approximately 180 of them) were listed as cytomegalovirus-associated.

Points on this clone: The antigen remains undetermined.

The PCR made use of 60 Vbeta and 13 Jbeta primers. The repertoire was sequenced with immunoSEQ multiplex PCR; TCRdb's copy has only in-frame clones and lacks some. This sample has some 71,000 clones, with 60% to 70% found just once. In germline, CDR1 is SGHDT, CDR2 YYEEEE. The V and J ends lost 6 bases and 2 bases respectively, with 17 bases between them. This CDR3 has 15 residues. Sample: PBMCs. The sequence was collected from a middle-aged man in good health and CMV-seropositive. This rearrangement joins TRBV5-6 to TRBJ1-2, with a tentative D call TRBD1 (6 bases). CDR3: CASTQRGSMNYGYTF. The DNA of the CDR3 is TGTGCCAGCACCCAGAGGGGGTCGATGAACTATGGCTACACCTTC.